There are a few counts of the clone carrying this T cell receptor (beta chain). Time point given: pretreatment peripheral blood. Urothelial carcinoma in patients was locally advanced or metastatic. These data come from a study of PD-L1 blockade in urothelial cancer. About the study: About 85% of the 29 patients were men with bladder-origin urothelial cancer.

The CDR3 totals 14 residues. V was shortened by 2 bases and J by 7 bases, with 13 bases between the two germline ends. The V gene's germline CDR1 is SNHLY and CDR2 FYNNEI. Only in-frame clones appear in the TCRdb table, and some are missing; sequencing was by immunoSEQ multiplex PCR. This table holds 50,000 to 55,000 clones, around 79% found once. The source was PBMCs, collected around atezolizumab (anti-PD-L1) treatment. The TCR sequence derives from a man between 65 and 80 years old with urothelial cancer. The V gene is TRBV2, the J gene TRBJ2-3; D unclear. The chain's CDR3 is CASSESGRVYTQYF. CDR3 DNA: TGTGCCAGCAGTGAATCCGGTCGTGTATATACGCAGTATTTT.